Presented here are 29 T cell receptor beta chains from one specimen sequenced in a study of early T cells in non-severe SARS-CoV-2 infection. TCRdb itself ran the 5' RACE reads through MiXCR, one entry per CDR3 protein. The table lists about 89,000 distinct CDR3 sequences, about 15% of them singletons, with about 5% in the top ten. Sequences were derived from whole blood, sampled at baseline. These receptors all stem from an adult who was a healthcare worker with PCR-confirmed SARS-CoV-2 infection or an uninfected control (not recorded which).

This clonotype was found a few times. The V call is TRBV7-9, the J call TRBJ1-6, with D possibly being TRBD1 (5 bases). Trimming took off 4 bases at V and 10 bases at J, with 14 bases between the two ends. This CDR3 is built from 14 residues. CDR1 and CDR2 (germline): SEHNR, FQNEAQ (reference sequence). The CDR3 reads CASSSPGITSPLHF. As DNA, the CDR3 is TGTGCCAGCAGCTCTCCAGGGATAACATCACCCCTCCACTTT.

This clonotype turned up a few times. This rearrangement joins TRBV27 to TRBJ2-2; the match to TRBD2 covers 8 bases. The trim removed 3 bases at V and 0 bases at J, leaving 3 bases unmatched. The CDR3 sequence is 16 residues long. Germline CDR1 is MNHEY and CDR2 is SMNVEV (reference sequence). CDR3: CASSLRGAPNTGELFF. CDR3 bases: TGTGCCAGCAGTTTGCGGGGGGCACCGAACACCGGGGAGCTGTTTTTT.

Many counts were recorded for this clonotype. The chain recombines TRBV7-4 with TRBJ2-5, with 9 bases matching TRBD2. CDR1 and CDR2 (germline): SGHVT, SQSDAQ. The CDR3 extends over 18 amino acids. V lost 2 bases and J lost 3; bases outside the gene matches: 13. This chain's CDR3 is CASSLKGLAGEEEETQYF. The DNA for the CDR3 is TGTGCCAGCAGCTTAAAGGGATTAGCGGGAGAGGAGGAAGAGACCCAGTACTTC.

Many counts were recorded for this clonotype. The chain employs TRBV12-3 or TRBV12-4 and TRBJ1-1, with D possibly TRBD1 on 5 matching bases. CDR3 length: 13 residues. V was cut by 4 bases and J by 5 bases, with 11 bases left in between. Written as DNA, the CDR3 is TGTGCCAGCAGTTATGGGGGTGGAACTGAAGCTTTCTTT. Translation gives CASSYGGGTEAFF.

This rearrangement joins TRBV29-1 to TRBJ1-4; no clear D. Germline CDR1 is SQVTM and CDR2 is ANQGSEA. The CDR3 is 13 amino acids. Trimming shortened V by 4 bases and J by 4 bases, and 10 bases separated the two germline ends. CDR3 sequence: CSVGTYYNEKLFF. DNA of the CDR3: TGCAGCGTTGGGACTTATTATAATGAAAAACTGTTTTTT.

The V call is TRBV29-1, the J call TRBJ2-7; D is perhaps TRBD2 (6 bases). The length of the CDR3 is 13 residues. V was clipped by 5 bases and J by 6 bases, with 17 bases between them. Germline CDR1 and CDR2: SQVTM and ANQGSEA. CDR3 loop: CSVPGTVSGEQYF. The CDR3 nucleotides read TGCAGCGTTCCCGGGACCGTTAGCGGCGAGCAGTACTTC.

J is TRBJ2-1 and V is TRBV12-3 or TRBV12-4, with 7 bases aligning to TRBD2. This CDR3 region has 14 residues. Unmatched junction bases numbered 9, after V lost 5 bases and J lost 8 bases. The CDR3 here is CASSPSGLFHEQFF. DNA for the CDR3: TGTGCCAGCAGTCCCTCGGGACTATTCCATGAGCAGTTCTTC.

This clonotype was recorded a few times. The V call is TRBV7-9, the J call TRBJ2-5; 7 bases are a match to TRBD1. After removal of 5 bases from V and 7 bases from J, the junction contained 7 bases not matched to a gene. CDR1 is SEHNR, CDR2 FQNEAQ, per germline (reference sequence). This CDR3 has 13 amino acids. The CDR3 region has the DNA TGTGCCAGCAGCAGGGTCCCAGGGGGGACCCAGTACTTC. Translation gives CASSRVPGGTQYF.

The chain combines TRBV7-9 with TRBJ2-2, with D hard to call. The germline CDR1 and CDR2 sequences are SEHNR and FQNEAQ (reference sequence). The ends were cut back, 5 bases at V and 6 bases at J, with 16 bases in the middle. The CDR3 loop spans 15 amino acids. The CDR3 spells CASSRRLPGPGELFF. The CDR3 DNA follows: TGTGCCAGCAGCCGCCGACTCCCCGGGCCCGGGGAGCTGTTTTTT.

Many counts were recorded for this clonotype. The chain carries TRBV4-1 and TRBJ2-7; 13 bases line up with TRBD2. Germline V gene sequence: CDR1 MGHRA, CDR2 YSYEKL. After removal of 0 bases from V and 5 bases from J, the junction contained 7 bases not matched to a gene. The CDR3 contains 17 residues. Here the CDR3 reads CASSQDGLAGEGDEQYF. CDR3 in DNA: TGCGCCAGCAGCCAAGATGGACTAGCGGGAGAGGGTGACGAGCAGTACTTC.

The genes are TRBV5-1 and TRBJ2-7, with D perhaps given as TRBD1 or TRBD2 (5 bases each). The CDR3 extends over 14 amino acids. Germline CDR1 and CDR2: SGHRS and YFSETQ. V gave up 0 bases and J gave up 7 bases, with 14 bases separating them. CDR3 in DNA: TGCGCCAGCAGCTTGGTACGGGACCCCTTGGAGCAGTACTTC. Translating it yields CASSLVRDPLEQYF.

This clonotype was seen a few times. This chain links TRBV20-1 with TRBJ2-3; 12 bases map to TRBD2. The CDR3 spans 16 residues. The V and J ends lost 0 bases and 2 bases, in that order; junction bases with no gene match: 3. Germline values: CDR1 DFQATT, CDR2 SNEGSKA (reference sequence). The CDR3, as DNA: TGCAGTGCTAGAGAGCCTAGCGGGAGGGACACAGATACGCAGTATTTT. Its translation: CSAREPSGRDTDTQYF.

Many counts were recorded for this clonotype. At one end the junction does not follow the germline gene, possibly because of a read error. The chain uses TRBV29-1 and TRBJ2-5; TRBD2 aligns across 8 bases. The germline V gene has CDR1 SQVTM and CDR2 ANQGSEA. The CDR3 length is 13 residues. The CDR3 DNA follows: TGCAGCGCGCAACTAGCGGCCCAACAGACCCAGTACTTC. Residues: CSAQLAAQQTQYF.

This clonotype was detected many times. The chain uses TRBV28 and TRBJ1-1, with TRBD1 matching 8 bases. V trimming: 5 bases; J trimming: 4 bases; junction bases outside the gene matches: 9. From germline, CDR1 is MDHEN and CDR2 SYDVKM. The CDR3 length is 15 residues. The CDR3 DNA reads TGTGCCAGCAGTGGGCAGGGGGCGCTGGGCACTGAAGCTTTCTTT. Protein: CASSGQGALGTEAFF.

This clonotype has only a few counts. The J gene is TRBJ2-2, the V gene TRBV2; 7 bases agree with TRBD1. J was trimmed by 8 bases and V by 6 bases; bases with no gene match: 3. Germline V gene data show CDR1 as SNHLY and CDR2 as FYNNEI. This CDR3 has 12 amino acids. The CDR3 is CASRGQRGELFF. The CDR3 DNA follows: TGTGCCAGCAGGGGACAGCGAGGGGAGCTGTTTTTT.

The CDR3 protein is CASSGPGTGSVYEQYF. In nucleotides, the CDR3 is TGTGCCAGCAGCGGACCCGGGACAGGGTCAGTCTACGAGCAGTACTTC. The chain uses TRBV9 and TRBJ2-7, with 9 bases identical to TRBD1. This CDR3 is built from 16 residues. Germline CDR1 is SGDLS and CDR2 is YYNGEE. J lost 3 bases, V lost 3 bases, and 10 bases had no gene match.

This CDR3 is CASSFAGGNEKLFF. CDR3 bases: TGTGCCAGCAGTTTCGCAGGGGGCAATGAAAAACTGTTTTTT. J is TRBJ1-4 and V is TRBV12-3 or TRBV12-4, with 8 bases that match TRBD1. The V and J ends lost 3 bases and 5 bases, in that order; junction bases with no gene match: 2. This CDR3 comprises 14 residues.

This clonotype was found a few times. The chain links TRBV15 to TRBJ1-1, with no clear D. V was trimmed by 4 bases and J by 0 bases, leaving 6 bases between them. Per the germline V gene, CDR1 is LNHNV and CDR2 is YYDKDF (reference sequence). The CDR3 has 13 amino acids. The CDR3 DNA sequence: TGTGCCACCAGCAAGACGGTGAACACTGAAGCTTTCTTT. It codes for CATSKTVNTEAFF.

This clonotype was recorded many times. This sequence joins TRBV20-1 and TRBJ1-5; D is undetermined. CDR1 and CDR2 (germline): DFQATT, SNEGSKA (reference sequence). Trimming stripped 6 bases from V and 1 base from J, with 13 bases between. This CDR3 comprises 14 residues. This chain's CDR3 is CSAPDYLSNQPQHF. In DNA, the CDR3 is TGCAGTGCCCCGGACTATCTGAGCAATCAGCCCCAGCATTTT.

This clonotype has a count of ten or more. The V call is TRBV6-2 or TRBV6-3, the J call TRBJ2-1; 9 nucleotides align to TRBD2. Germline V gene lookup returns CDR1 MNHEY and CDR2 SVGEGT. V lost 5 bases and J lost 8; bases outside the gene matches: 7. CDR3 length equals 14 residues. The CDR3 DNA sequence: TGTGCCAGCAGTCGACCGGGACTAGCCCATGAGCAGTTCTTC. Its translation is CASSRPGLAHEQFF.

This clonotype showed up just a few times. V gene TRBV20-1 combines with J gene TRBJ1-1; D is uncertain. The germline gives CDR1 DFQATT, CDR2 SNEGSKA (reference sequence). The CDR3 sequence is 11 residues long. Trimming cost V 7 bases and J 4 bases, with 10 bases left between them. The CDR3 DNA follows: TGCAGTGTGTCGGGGTCCACTGAAGCTTTCTTT. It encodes CSVSGSTEAFF.

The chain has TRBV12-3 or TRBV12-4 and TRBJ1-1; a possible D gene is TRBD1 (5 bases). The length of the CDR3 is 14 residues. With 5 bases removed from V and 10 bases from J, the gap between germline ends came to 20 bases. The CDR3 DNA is TGTGCCAGCAGTACAACCCCAGGGTTATCTGGAGCTTTCTTT. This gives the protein CASSTTPGLSGAFF.

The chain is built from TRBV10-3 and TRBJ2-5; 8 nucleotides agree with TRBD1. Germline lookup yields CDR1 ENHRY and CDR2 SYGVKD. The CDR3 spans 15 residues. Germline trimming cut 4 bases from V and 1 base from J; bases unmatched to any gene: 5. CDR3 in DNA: TGTGCCATCAGTGTGACGACAGGGGTCCAAGAGACCCAGTACTTC. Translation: CAISVTTGVQETQYF.

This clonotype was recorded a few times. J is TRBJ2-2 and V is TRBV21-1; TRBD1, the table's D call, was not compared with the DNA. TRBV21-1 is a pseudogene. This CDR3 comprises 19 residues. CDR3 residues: CASTETSPNKSVVTGELFF. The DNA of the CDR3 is TGTGCCAGCACAGAGACATCCCCTAATAAGAGCGTAGTCACCGGGGAGCTGTTTTTT.

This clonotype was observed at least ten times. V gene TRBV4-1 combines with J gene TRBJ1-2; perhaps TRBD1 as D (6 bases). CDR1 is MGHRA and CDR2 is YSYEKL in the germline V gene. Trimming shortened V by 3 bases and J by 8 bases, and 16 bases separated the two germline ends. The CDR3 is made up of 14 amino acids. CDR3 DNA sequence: TGCGCCAGCAGCCACCCCGACAGGACGGACGGCTACACCTTC. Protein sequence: CASSHPDRTDGYTF.

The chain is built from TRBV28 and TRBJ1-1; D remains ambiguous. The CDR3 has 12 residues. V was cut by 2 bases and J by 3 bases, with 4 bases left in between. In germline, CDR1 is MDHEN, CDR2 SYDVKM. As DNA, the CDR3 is TGTGCCAGCAGTTTACGGTACACTGAAGCTTTCTTT. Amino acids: CASSLRYTEAFF.

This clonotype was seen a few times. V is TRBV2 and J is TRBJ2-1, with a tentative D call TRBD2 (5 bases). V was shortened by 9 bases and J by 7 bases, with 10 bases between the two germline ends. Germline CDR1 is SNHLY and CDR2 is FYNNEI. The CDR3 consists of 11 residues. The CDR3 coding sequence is TGTGCCAGAAGGGAGCGGAATGAGCAGTTCTTC. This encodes CARRERNEQFF.

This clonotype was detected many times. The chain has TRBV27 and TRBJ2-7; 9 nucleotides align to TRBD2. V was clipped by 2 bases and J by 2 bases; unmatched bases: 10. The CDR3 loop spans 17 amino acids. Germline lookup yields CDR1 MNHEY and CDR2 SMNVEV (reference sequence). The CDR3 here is CASSLGGSGSAPYEQYF. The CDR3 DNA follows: TGTGCCAGCAGTTTAGGGGGTAGCGGGAGCGCTCCCTACGAGCAGTACTTC.

CDR3 nucleotide sequence: TGTGCCAGCTCACCGTCCAAATCTGAAGCTTTCTTT. Amino acids: CASSPSKSEAFF. V and J are TRBV18 and TRBJ1-1; no clear D gene. Germline values: CDR1 KGHSH, CDR2 LQKENI. Trimming removed 3 bases from V and 6 bases from J, with 8 bases in between. CDR3 length: 12 amino acids. The variable domain in full, completed from reference TRBV18 and TRBJ1-1, reads NAGVMQNPRHLVRRRGQEARLRCSPMKGHSHVYWYRQLPEEGLKFMVYLQKENIIDESGMPKERFSAEFPKEGPSILRIQQVVRGDSAAYFCASSPSKSEAFFGQGTRLTVV.